This T cell receptor beta chain was found in a study of Tregs in tolerant kidney transplant recipients. Findings and caveats of the study: Antigen-driven expansion was suggested because donor-specific Tregs expanded more than all Tregs in tolerant patients.

Trimming left V 0 bases short and J 11 bases short, with 8 bases between. Germline V CDR1 and CDR2: SGHAT, FQNNGV. This CDR3 contains 12 residues. Repertoires were generated with immunoSEQ multiplex PCR, while TCRdb's copy carries only in-frame clones and drops some. The profile shows around 78,000 clones, about 91% of them singletons. Of note for this clone: Its target is not known.

Unstimulated Tregs (CD4+CD25+CD127-) and CD4+CD25- non-Tregs were sorted from PBMCs. The sequence derives from a human donor who received a combined kidney and bone marrow transplant. The sample was Tregs from blood, taken before the transplant. The chain links TRBV11-2 to TRBJ2-1, with a tentative D call TRBD2 (5 bases). The CDR3 DNA is TGTGCCAGCAGCTTAGAATCTAGCAAGCAGTTCTTC. Protein sequence: CASSLESSKQFF. Looking up the rest from reference TRBV11-2 and TRBJ2-1 gives the full variable domain: EAGVAQSPRYKIIEKRQSVAFWCNPISGHATLYWYQQILGQGPKLLIQFQNNGVVDDSQLPKDRFSAERLKGVDSTLKIQPAKLEDSAVYLCASSLESSKQFFGPGTRLTVL.